These 14 T cell receptor beta chains were sequenced from one sample in a study of control samples from healthy donors and cancer patients. TCRdb's copy holds only in-frame clones and misses some; the assay was immunoSEQ multiplex PCR. The sample comprises 100,000 to 150,000 clones, around nine tenths of which are singletons, and less than 9.5% rests with the top ten. The sample consisted of blood. These receptor sequences come from a man aged 35-49 years in good health.

The chain is built from TRBV19 and TRBJ1-6; TRBD1 aligns across 8 bases. Germline CDR1 is LNHDA and CDR2 is SQIVND (reference sequence). The CDR3 totals 15 residues. Germline trimming cut 4 bases from V and 9 bases from J; bases unmatched to any gene: 8. The CDR3 region is CASSRDRRLASPLHF. The DNA for the CDR3 is TGTGCCAGTAGTAGGGACAGGCGGCTTGCTTCACCCCTCCACTTT.

This chain joins TRBV5-1 and TRBJ1-5, with 8 bases identical to TRBD1. The CDR3 runs 15 residues. The germline CDR1 and CDR2 sequences are SGHRS and YFSETQ. Unmatched junction bases numbered 6, after V lost 0 bases and J lost 7 bases. The CDR3 region is CASSLAGGAEQPQHF. The CDR3 DNA reads as TGCGCCAGCAGCTTGGCAGGGGGCGCAGAACAGCCCCAGCATTTT.

The J gene is TRBJ1-4, the V gene TRBV30; tentative D call: TRBD1 (6 bases). The CDR3 runs to 15 residues. Germline assignment: CDR1 GTSNPN and CDR2 SVGIG (reference sequence). Deletions cut 1 base from V and 5 bases from J, with 14 bases between. The CDR3 coding sequence is TGTGCCTGGAGTGAGCGCGGGACACCCAATGAAAAACTGTTTTTT. Translating gives CAWSERGTPNEKLFF.

This clone was recorded once. The rearrangement links TRBV4-3 to TRBJ2-3, with 7 bases identical to TRBD1. The CDR3 runs to 16 residues. Germline V gives CDR1 LGHNA, CDR2 YSLEER. J lost 3 bases, V lost 1 base, and 7 bases had no gene match. The CDR3 protein is CASSQGSRGITDTQYF. The CDR3 DNA reads as TGCGCCAGCAGCCAAGGTTCCAGGGGGATTACAGATACGCAGTATTTT.

In this sample, this clone turned up once. This chain links TRBV5-8 with TRBJ1-5; D is unclear. This CDR3 has 13 amino acids. Germline CDR1 SGHTS, CDR2 YDEGEE. Trimming left V 1 base short and J 6 bases short, with 8 bases between. CDR3 amino acids: CASSLYVGQPQHF. The CDR3 coding sequence is TGTGCCAGCAGCTTGTACGTAGGTCAGCCCCAGCATTTT.

V is TRBV6-5 and J is TRBJ2-7; TRBD2 is a possible D gene (5 bases). CDR3 size: 15 residues. Trimming removed 3 bases at V and 3 bases at J, with 15 bases between. In germline, CDR1 is MNHEY, CDR2 SVGAGI. CDR3 amino acids: CASSYAHRGNYEQYF. The CDR3 DNA sequence: TGTGCCAGCAGTTATGCGCATCGGGGTAACTACGAGCAGTACTTC.

At least ten counts were recorded for this clone. The chain carries TRBV9 and TRBJ2-7; tentative D call: TRBD2 (6 bases). Germline lookup yields CDR1 SGDLS and CDR2 YYNGEE. V was trimmed by 4 bases and J by 2 bases, leaving 19 bases between them. The CDR3 spans 16 residues. The CDR3 DNA reads TGTGCCAGCAGCCAAGGACCCGGGACTGGTACCTACGAGCAGTACTTC. This translates into CASSQGPGTGTYEQYF.

The chain links TRBV30 to TRBJ2-5; TRBD1 matches 8 bases. This CDR3 is 14 amino acids long. J gave up 4 bases and V 0 bases, and 4 bases lay outside the gene matches. Germline V gene lookup returns CDR1 GTSNPN and CDR2 SVGIG (reference sequence). The CDR3 nucleotides are TGTGCCTGGAGTGTTCAACAGGGGGGAGAGACCCAGTACTTC. Amino acid sequence: CAWSVQQGGETQYF.

The J gene is TRBJ2-7, the V gene TRBV5-1; 8 nucleotides match TRBD1. The CDR3 loop spans 15 amino acids. V lost 7 bases to trimming and J lost 7 bases; unmatched junction nucleotides: 16. From germline, CDR1 is SGHRS and CDR2 YFSETQ. Written as DNA, the CDR3 is TGCGCCAGCCTCCCCGCCGGGACAGGTCAAAGGGAGCAGTACTTC. Translated, it gives CASLPAGTGQREQYF.

This chain connects TRBV24-1 to TRBJ2-5; no definite D call. The CDR3 runs 14 residues. The ends were cut back, 2 bases at V and 5 bases at J, with 11 bases in the middle. From germline, CDR1 is KGHDR and CDR2 SFDVKD. DNA of the CDR3: TGTGCCACCAGTGATTCCAGGCCCGGGGAGACCCAGTACTTC. It translates to CATSDSRPGETQYF.

The rearrangement joins TRBV29-1 to TRBJ1-1, with 7 bases that match TRBD1. Germline CDR1 and CDR2: SQVTM and ANQGSEA. The CDR3 spans 13 residues. Unmatched junction bases numbered 3, after V lost 4 bases and J lost 1 base. The CDR3 DNA sequence: TGCAGCGTTGGAAGGGGGCAGAACACTGAAGCTTTCTTT. Residues: CSVGRGQNTEAFF.

The genes are TRBV19 and TRBJ2-4; 9 nucleotides line up with TRBD1. In germline, CDR1 is LNHDA, CDR2 SQIVND (reference sequence). This CDR3 spans 15 amino acids. The V and J ends lost 7 bases and 2 bases, in that order; junction bases with no gene match: 6. The CDR3 reads CASMGTGSPKNIQYF. Written as DNA, the CDR3 is TGTGCCAGTATGGGGACAGGGTCGCCCAAAAACATTCAGTACTTC.

The chain has TRBV4-3 and TRBJ1-1, with D maybe TRBD1 (5 bases). There are 17 residues in the CDR3. Trimming shortened V by 0 bases and J by 4 bases, and 18 bases separated the two germline ends. The germline V gene has CDR1 LGHNA and CDR2 YSLEER. CDR3 coding DNA: TGCGCCAGCAGCCAAGATGACGGGGGGATCATGAGCACTGAAGCTTTCTTT. Its protein is CASSQDDGGIMSTEAFF.

The sample holds one count of this clone. The chain employs TRBV3-1 (or the pseudogene TRBV3-2) and TRBJ1-2, with 7 bases fitting TRBD1. In germline, CDR1 is LGHDT, CDR2 YNNKEL (reference sequence). The junction had 11 bases not matched to a gene; V was cut back by 4 bases and J by 6 bases. CDR3 length equals 15 residues. This chain's CDR3 is CASSPRRQGLHGYTF. The CDR3 region has the DNA TGTGCCAGCAGCCCCCGGAGACAGGGACTACATGGCTACACCTTC.